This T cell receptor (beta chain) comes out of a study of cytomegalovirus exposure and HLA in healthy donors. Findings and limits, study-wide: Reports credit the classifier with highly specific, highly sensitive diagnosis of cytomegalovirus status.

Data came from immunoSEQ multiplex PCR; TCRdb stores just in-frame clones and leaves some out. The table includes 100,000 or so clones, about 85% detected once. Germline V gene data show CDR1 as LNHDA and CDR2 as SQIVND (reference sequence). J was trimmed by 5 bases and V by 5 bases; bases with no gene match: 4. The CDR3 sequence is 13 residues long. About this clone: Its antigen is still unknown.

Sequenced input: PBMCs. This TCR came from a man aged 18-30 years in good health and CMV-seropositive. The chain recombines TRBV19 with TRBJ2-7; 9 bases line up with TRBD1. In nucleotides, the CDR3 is TGTGCCAGTAGTCCCAGGACAGGGGACGAGCAGTACTTC. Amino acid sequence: CASSPRTGDEQYF.